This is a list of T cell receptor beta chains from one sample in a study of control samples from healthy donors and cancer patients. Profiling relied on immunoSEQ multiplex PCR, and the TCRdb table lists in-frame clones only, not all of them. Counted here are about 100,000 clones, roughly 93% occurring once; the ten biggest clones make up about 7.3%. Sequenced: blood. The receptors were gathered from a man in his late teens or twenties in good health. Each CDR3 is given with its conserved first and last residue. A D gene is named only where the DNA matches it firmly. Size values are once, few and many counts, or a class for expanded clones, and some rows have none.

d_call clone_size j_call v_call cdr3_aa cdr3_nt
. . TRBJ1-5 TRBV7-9 CASSRGGNQPQHF TGTGCCAGCAGCCGCGGGGGCAATCAGCCCCAGCATTTT
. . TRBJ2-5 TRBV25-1 CASSRPSQETQYF TGTGCCAGCAGTAGGCCCAGCCAAGAGACCCAGTACTTC
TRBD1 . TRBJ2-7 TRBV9 CASSGGQGTYEQYF TGTGCCAGCAGCGGGGGACAGGGGACCTACGAGCAGTACTTC
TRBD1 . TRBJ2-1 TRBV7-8 CASSLAQGQGTLGSYNEQFF TGTGCCAGCAGCTTAGCGCAAGGACAGGGGACCCTAGGGTCCTACAATGAGCAGTTCTTC
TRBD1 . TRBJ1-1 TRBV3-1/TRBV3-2 CASSTGEGYTEAFF TGTGCCAGCAGTACAGGGGAGGGCTACACTGAAGCTTTCTTT
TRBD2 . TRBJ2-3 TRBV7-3 CASSLPGLATDTQYF TGTGCCAGCAGCCTCCCGGGACTAGCTACAGATACGCAGTATTTT
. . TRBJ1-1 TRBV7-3 CASSEGQGGEAFF TGTGCCAGCAGCGAGGGGCAGGGAGGCGAAGCTTTCTTT
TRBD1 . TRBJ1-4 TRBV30 CAWSLQGAEKLFF TGTGCCTGGAGTCTACAGGGGGCAGAAAAACTGTTTTTT
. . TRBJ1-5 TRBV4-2 CASSQEGGYSNQPQHF TGTGCCAGCAGCCAAGAGGGAGGATATAGCAATCAGCCCCAGCATTTT
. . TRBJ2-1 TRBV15 CATSREDVTLGEQFF TGTGCCACCAGCAGAGAGGATGTTACCTTGGGTGAGCAGTTCTTC
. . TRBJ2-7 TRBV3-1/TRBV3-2 CASSQDQPGRGYEQYF TGTGCCAGCAGCCAAGATCAGCCGGGAAGGGGCTACGAGCAGTACTTC
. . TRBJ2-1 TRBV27 CASSLGAGFYNEQFF TGTGCCAGCAGTTTGGGGGCGGGATTTTACAATGAGCAGTTCTTC
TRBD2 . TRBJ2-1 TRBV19 CASSIGLAGGPSYNEQFF TGTGCCAGTAGTATCGGTCTAGCGGGAGGGCCTTCCTACAATGAGCAGTTCTTC
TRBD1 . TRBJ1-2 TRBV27 CASSLLGQGRIGYTF TGTGCCAGCAGTTTATTGGGACAGGGAAGGATCGGCTACACCTTC
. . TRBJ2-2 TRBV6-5 CASSYTGRSNTGELFF TGTGCCAGCAGTTATACCGGACGTTCCAACACCGGGGAGCTGTTTTTT
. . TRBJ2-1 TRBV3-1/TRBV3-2 CASSQVYNEQFF TGTGCCAGCAGCCAAGTTTACAATGAGCAGTTCTTC
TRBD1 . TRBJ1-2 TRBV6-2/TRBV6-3 CASSYRGDRGPVNYGYTF TGTGCCAGCAGCTATCGCGGGGACAGGGGACCGGTGAACTATGGCTACACCTTC
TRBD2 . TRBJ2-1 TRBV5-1 CASSAGTSGGNEQFF TGCGCCAGCAGCGCCGGGACTAGCGGGGGCAATGAGCAGTTCTTC
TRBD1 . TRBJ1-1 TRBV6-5 CASSRDRLNTEAFF TGTGCCAGCAGTAGGGACAGGCTGAACACTGAAGCTTTCTTT
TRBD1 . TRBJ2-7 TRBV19 CASSIPGQGRYEQYF TGTGCCAGTAGTATTCCGGGACAGGGGAGGTACGAGCAGTACTTC
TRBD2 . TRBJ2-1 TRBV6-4 CASSDRLAGDYNEQFF TGTGCCAGCAGTGACCGACTAGCGGGAGATTACAATGAGCAGTTCTTC
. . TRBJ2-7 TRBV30 CAWRGRGDEQYF TGTGCCTGGAGGGGGCGGGGCGACGAGCAGTACTTC
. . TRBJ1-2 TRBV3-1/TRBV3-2 CASSQGFVGQISQNEAF TGTGCCAGCAGCCAAGGGTTCGTCGGACAGATTTCCCAGAACGAGGCCTTC
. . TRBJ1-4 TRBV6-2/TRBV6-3 CASSTNRRSMQAANEKLFF TGTGCCAGCAGTACCAACCGAAGATCCATGCAGGCGGCTAATGAAAAACTGTTTTTT
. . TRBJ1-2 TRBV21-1 CASSKRGGNYGYTF TGTGCCAGCAGCAAACGGGGCGGAAACTATGGCTACACCTTC
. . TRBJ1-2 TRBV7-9 CASRPPTGANYGYTF TGTGCCAGCAGACCTCCGACAGGAGCTAACTATGGCTACACCTTC
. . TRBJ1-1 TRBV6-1 CASSDVKNTEAFF TGTGCCAGCAGTGACGTTAAGAACACTGAAGCTTTCTTT
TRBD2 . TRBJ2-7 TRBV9 CASSVASGVYEQYF TGTGCCAGCAGCGTCGCTAGCGGTGTATACGAGCAGTACTTC
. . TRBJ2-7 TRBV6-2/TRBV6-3 CASSYSGQESYEQYF TGTGCCAGCAGTTACTCTGGGCAGGAGAGCTACGAGCAGTACTTC
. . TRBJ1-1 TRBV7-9 CASSRAGAGTEAFF TGTGCCAGCAGCCGTGCAGGGGCAGGGACTGAAGCTTTCTTT
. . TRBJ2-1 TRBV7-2 CASSLAHLDEQFF TGTGCCAGCAGCTTAGCCCACTTGGATGAGCAGTTCTTC
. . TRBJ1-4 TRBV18 CASSPPPTTNEKLFF TGTGCCAGCTCACCGCCCCCCACAACTAATGAAAAACTGTTTTTT
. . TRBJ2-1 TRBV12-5 CASRRGPADEQFF TGTGCTAGTAGGAGGGGGCCGGCCGATGAGCAGTTCTTC
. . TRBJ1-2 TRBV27 CASSPGGVYGYTF TGTGCCAGCAGTCCCGGGGGGGTCTATGGCTACACCTTC
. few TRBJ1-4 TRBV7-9 CASSLGGGVATNEKLFF TGTGCCAGCAGCTTAGGGGGCGGGGTTGCAACTAATGAAAAACTGTTTTTT
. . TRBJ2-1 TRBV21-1 CASSKVRIIEHERFF TGTGCCAGCAGCAAAGTGAGGATCATCGAGCATGAGCGGTTCTTC
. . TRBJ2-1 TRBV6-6 CASSWGTDNEQFF TGTGCCAGCAGTTGGGGGACTGACAATGAGCAGTTCTTC
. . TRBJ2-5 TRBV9 CASSEHNFQETQYF TGTGCCAGCAGCGAGCATAACTTCCAAGAGACCCAGTACTTC
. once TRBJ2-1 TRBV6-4 CASSDSGTSNEQFF TGTGCCAGCAGTGACTCGGGCACTAGCAATGAGCAGTTCTTC
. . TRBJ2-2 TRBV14 CASSHVGGQKSGELFF TGTGCCAGCAGCCACGTCGGCGGACAAAAGTCCGGGGAGCTGTTTTTT
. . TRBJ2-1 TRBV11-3 CASSLRGRTSYNEQFF TGTGCCAGCAGCTTACGGGGGAGAACCTCCTACAATGAGCAGTTCTTC
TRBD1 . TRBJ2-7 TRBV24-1 CATSDSPGQGGYEQYF TGTGCCACCAGTGACTCCCCCGGACAGGGGGGATACGAGCAGTACTTC
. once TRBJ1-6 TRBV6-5 CASSSLGDSPLHF TGTGCCAGCAGTTCCCTGGGCGATTCACCCCTCCACTTT
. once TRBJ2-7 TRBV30 CAWSPLEGSSYEQYF TGTGCCTGGAGTCCCTTGGAGGGAAGCTCCTACGAGCAGTACTTC
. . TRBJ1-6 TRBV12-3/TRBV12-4 CASIADGNSPLHF TGTGCCAGCATTGCTGACGGTAATTCACCCCTCCACTTT
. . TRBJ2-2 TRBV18 CASSLNTRVELFF TGTGCCAGCTCACTAAACACCCGTGTGGAGCTGTTTTTT
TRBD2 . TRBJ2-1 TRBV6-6 CASSPIAGGLTDEQFF TGTGCCAGCAGTCCGATAGCGGGAGGGCTTACGGATGAGCAGTTCTTC
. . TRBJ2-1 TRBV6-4 CASSDGSGEQFF TGTGCCAGCAGTGACGGTTCTGGTGAGCAGTTCTTC
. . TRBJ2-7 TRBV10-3 CAISTGTLSYEQYF TGTGCCATCAGTACAGGGACCCTTTCCTACGAGCAGTACTTC
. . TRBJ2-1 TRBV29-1 CSVGGISYNEQFF TGCAGCGTTGGAGGGATCTCCTACAATGAGCAGTTCTTC
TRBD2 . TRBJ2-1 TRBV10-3 CAIRESGVRNNEQFF TGTGCCATCAGAGAAAGCGGGGTAAGAAACAATGAGCAGTTCTTC
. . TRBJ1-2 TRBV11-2 CASSRGEVDGYTF TGTGCCAGCAGCAGAGGGGAGGTGGATGGCTACACCTTC